The 10 T cell receptor beta chains below come from one sample, sequenced in a study of cytomegalovirus exposure and HLA in healthy donors. Some clones are missing from TCRdb's copy, which holds only in-frame ones; the method was immunoSEQ multiplex PCR. The sample holds around 150,000 clones, 82% seen once. Sample: PBMCs. The receptor source for this set is a man younger than 40 in good health and CMV-seropositive.

J is TRBJ2-3 and V is TRBV10-2; 8 bases align to TRBD2. V lost 8 bases and J lost 0; bases outside the gene matches: 4. Germline V gives CDR1 WSHSY, CDR2 SAAADI. CDR3 length: 14 residues. For the CDR3, the DNA is TGCGCCAGCTTTAGCGGGACTAGCACAGATACGCAGTATTTT. This translates into CASFSGTSTDTQYF.

The gene calls are TRBV10-2 and TRBJ2-5; no firm D call. The CDR3 spans 11 residues. The V gene's germline CDR1 is WSHSY and CDR2 SAAADI. Trimming stripped 3 bases from V and 5 bases from J, with 4 bases between. CDR3 nucleotide sequence: TGCGCCAGCAGTGATCGGGAGACCCAGTACTTC. Amino acid sequence: CASSDRETQYF.

The V call is TRBV7-3, the J call TRBJ2-1, with D unclear. The CDR3 runs to 14 residues. V lost 2 bases, J lost 2 bases, and 7 bases lay in between. In germline, CDR1 is SGHTA, CDR2 FQGTGA. The chain's CDR3 is CASSLSAAYNEQFF. CDR3 DNA sequence: TGTGCCAGCAGCTTATCCGCAGCCTACAATGAGCAGTTCTTC.

This clone has more than one count but fewer than ten. V usage is TRBV27 and J usage is TRBJ1-2; TRBD1 aligns across 9 bases. Per the germline V gene, CDR1 is MNHEY and CDR2 is SMNVEV (reference sequence). The CDR3 extends over 15 amino acids. V dropped 5 bases and J dropped 6; count of bases not matched to a gene: 10. CDR3 bases: TGTGCCAGCAGTGACCTGGGGACAGGGTCAAATGGCTACACCTTC. This codes for CASSDLGTGSNGYTF.

This clone was seen a handful of times. The rearrangement joins TRBV2 to TRBJ1-2; TRBD1 agrees at 7 bases. This CDR3 comprises 13 residues. The V and J ends lost 5 bases and 4 bases, in that order; junction bases with no gene match: 4. Germline V gene data show CDR1 as SNHLY and CDR2 as FYNNEI. This CDR3 is CASSTGEAYGYTF. The CDR3 DNA follows: TGTGCCAGCAGTACAGGGGAAGCCTATGGCTACACCTTC.

V gene TRBV28 combines with J gene TRBJ2-2; the match to TRBD2 covers 13 bases. Germline V lookup: CDR1 MDHEN, CDR2 SYDVKM. CDR3 length equals 18 residues. Trimming cost V 6 bases and J 4 bases; bases outside gene matches: 11. In DNA, the CDR3 is TGTGCCAGCAGAAAGAGGACTAGCGGGAGTCGGGTCACCGGGGAGCTGTTTTTT. This sequence encodes CASRKRTSGSRVTGELFF.

This chain joins TRBV5-1 and TRBJ1-1; 9 bases line up with TRBD1. This CDR3 contains 16 residues. V lost 4 bases and J lost 3; bases outside the gene matches: 10. Germline CDR1 is SGHRS and CDR2 is YFSETQ. The CDR3 region has the DNA TGCGCCAGCAGCCCCTCGCGGACAGGGGCTGACACTGAAGCTTTCTTT. Translation gives CASSPSRTGADTEAFF.

The chain couples TRBV5-5 to TRBJ1-2; possible D gene TRBD1, 5 bases. CDR3 length: 15 residues. Germline CDR1 is SGHKS and CDR2 is YYEKEE (reference sequence). V lost 2 bases and J 5 bases, leaving 16 bases between the germline ends. Here the CDR3 reads CASSFSDSPSYGYTF. The CDR3 nucleotides are TGTGCCAGCAGCTTCTCCGACAGTCCGAGTTATGGCTACACCTTC.

The chain employs TRBV9 and TRBJ1-2; 8 nucleotides align to TRBD1. This CDR3 is 14 amino acids long. V lost 3 bases to trimming and J lost 4 bases; unmatched junction nucleotides: 5. The V gene's germline CDR1 is SGDLS and CDR2 YYNGEE. This chain's CDR3 is CASSGTGGFYGYTF. The CDR3 nucleotides are TGTGCCAGCAGCGGAACAGGGGGATTCTATGGCTACACCTTC.

The chain's CDR3 is CASSPPGRTGGYTF. CDR3 in DNA: TGTGCCAGCTCTCCCCCCGGGAGGACCGGGGGCTACACCTTC. The V call is TRBV27, the J call TRBJ1-2; D not resolved. Germline V lookup: CDR1 MNHEY, CDR2 SMNVEV (reference sequence). This CDR3 is built from 14 residues. V was shortened by 8 bases and J by 8 bases, with 21 bases between the two germline ends.